This T cell receptor beta chain was observed in a study of OX40 agonist ivuxolimab in advanced cancers. For the study at large: One hepatocellular carcinoma and a couple of cutaneous melanoma patients partially responded. General study results and limits: Fewer expanded clones were found on average in CD4+ than in CD8+ T cells.

The CDR3 consists of 13 residues. V dropped 5 bases and J dropped 5 bases, with 10 bases sitting between them. The germline gives CDR1 SGHTA, CDR2 FQGTGA. Some clones are missing from TCRdb's copy, which holds only in-frame ones; the method was immunoSEQ multiplex PCR. The sample records some 43,000 clones, approximately 84% being singletons. This clone appeared a single time. Its antigen is not identified. This clonotype originated in an adult with an advanced solid tumor such as melanoma, head and neck, liver or kidney cancer. Sequencing was performed on CD4+ or CD8+ T cells sorted from blood, taken in a trial of the OX40 agonist ivuxolimab. The chain couples TRBV7-3 to TRBJ2-1; D may correspond to TRBD1 or TRBD2 (5 bases each). This chain's CDR3 is CASSRPGHNEQFF. The CDR3 DNA is TGTGCCAGCAGCCGGCCGGGACACAATGAGCAGTTCTTC.